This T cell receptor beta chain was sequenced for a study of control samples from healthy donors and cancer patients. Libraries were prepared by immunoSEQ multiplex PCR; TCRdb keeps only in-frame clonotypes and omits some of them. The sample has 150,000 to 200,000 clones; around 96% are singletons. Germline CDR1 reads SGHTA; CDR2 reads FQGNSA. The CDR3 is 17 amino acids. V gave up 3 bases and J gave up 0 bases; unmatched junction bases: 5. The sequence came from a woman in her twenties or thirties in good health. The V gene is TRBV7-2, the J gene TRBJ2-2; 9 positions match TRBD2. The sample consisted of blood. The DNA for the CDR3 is TGTGCCAGCAGCTTCTTAGCGGGAGCGACGAACACCGGGGAGCTGTTTTTT. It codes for CASSFLAGATNTGELFF.